Shown below are 14 T cell receptor beta chains from a single sample sequenced in a study of blood T cell repertoires in COVID-19. Sequencing used immunoSEQ multiplex PCR; TCRdb keeps in-frame clones, though not all of them. The sample includes 200,000 to 250,000 clones, approximately 86% of them seen just once. The material sequenced was peripheral blood. These TCRs come from a man between 18 and 29 years old with active or convalescent COVID-19.

V usage is TRBV28 and J usage is TRBJ1-3, with D possibly matching TRBD1 (6 bases). The germline gives CDR1 MDHEN, CDR2 SYDVKM. Deletions cut 2 bases from V and 2 bases from J, with 13 bases between. The CDR3 loop spans 16 amino acids. The CDR3 nucleotides are TGTGCCAGCAGTTTAGGGGGGGCACGGCCTGGAAACACCATATATTTT. It encodes CASSLGGARPGNTIYF.

The chain recombines TRBV5-8 with TRBJ2-5; maybe TRBD2 (5 bases). Looked up from germline, CDR1 is SGHTS and CDR2 is YDEGEE. V was cut by 7 bases and J by 2 bases, with 27 bases left in between. The CDR3 is 18 residues long. This CDR3 is CASSYTTRAWTQQETQYF. The CDR3 DNA reads TGTGCCAGCTCCTATACGACGCGGGCCTGGACGCAGCAAGAGACCCAGTACTTC.

CDR3 nucleotide sequence: TGCGCCAGCAGCCCCATCGACAGGAACACCGGGGAGCTGTTTTTT. It encodes CASSPIDRNTGELFF. The chain joins TRBV5-1 to TRBJ2-2; D may be TRBD1 (5 bases). Germline V lookup: CDR1 SGHRS, CDR2 YFSETQ. The CDR3 loop spans 15 amino acids. The ends were cut back, 4 bases at V and 1 base at J, with 11 bases in the middle.

The gene calls are TRBV4-2 and TRBJ1-1, with 7 bases matching TRBD1. Germline V gives CDR1 LGHNA, CDR2 YNFKEQ. The CDR3 is 18 residues long. The V segment lost 1 base and the J segment 3 bases; nucleotides outside the gene matches: 14. The CDR3 protein is CASSQVRGQLGEDTEAFF. The CDR3 DNA follows: TGTGCCAGCAGCCAAGTGAGGGGGCAGCTCGGGGAGGACACTGAAGCTTTCTTT.

The V and J genes are TRBV12-3 or TRBV12-4 and TRBJ2-7; 12 nucleotides line up with TRBD1. This CDR3 is 13 amino acids long. The ends lost 6 bases at V and 6 bases at J; junction bases unmatched: 3. The CDR3 sequence is CASSRDRGLEQYF. DNA for the CDR3: TGTGCCAGCAGCCGGGACAGGGGGCTCGAGCAGTACTTC.

This clone showed up just once. CDR3 protein: CASSLGFSGFSYEQYF. Here the CDR3 DNA reads TGTGCCAGCAGCTTGGGATTTTCGGGTTTCTCCTACGAGCAGTACTTC. The V gene is TRBV5-6, the J gene TRBJ2-7; D remains ambiguous. Germline-derived CDR1 and CDR2 are SGHDT and YYEEEE. Deletions cut 0 bases from V and 0 bases from J, with 13 bases between. This CDR3 comprises 16 residues.

The rearrangement uses TRBV27 and TRBJ1-2; TRBD1 matches 7 bases. Germline values: CDR1 MNHEY, CDR2 SMNVEV (reference sequence). V lost 6 bases, J lost 5 bases, and 9 bases stayed unmatched. The CDR3 totals 14 residues. Here the CDR3 DNA reads TGTGCCAGCAGATTCCTAACAGGGGAATATGGCTACACCTTC. It yields the protein CASRFLTGEYGYTF.

This chain uses TRBV10-1 with TRBJ2-2; D uncertain. V gave up 6 bases and J gave up 0 bases, with 8 bases separating them. Germline V gene lookup returns CDR1 WNHNN and CDR2 SYGVQD (reference sequence). This CDR3 has 14 amino acids. CDR3 coding DNA: TGCGCCAGCAGCCCGTTCGCGAACACCGGGGAGCTGTTTTTT. Translating it yields CASSPFANTGELFF.

This clone was seen just once. The chain combines TRBV4-1 with TRBJ1-5, with TRBD1 matching 9 bases. J gave up 5 bases and V 3 bases, and 8 bases lay outside the gene matches. The CDR3 contains 16 residues. Germline values: CDR1 MGHRA, CDR2 YSYEKL. In DNA, the CDR3 is TGCGCCAGCAGCCAGGGGGACAGGGTCATAGATCAGCCCCAGCATTTT. The encoded protein is CASSQGDRVIDQPQHF.

V and J are TRBV7-2 and TRBJ2-2, with a tentative D call TRBD2 (5 bases). The ends were cut back, 2 bases at V and 4 bases at J, with 8 bases in the middle. Germline CDR1 reads SGHTA; CDR2 reads FQGNSA. The CDR3 consists of 14 residues. The CDR3 is CASSLTSGTGELFF. DNA for the CDR3: TGTGCCAGCAGCTTAACCAGCGGCACCGGGGAGCTGTTTTTT. Combining the CDR3 with reference TRBV7-2 and TRBJ2-2 gives the whole variable domain GAGVSQSPSNKVTEKGKDVELRCDPISGHTALYWYRQSLGQGLEFLIYFQGNSAPDKSGLPSDRFSAERTGGSVSTLTIQRTQQEDSAVYLCASSLTSGTGELFFGEGSRLTVL.

This rearrangement joins TRBV2 to TRBJ2-7; unclear D gene. The ends were cut back, 6 bases at V and 4 bases at J, with 10 bases in the middle. This CDR3 region has 12 residues. CDR1 is SNHLY and CDR2 is FYNNEI in the germline V gene. Here the CDR3 DNA reads TGTGCCAGCAGGGTAGTAGATTACGAGCAGTACTTC. Protein sequence: CASRVVDYEQYF.

The chain carries TRBV18 and TRBJ2-3; D unclear. V lost 8 bases and J lost 4, with 13 bases in between. The germline gives CDR1 KGHSH, CDR2 LQKENI. The length of the CDR3 is 13 residues. The CDR3 loop is CASATRQADTQYF. The CDR3 DNA reads as TGTGCCAGCGCCACAAGACAAGCAGATACGCAGTATTTT.

The chain couples TRBV29-1 to TRBJ2-1; the D gene is possibly TRBD2 (5 bases). The CDR3 has 14 residues. Trimming left V 3 bases short and J 7 bases short, with 16 bases between. Per the germline V gene, CDR1 is SQVTM and CDR2 is ANQGSEA. In DNA form, the CDR3 reads TGCAGCGTTGAGTCTAGGCTAGCAATTAATGAGCAGTTCTTC. Its translation is CSVESRLAINEQFF.

V usage is TRBV29-1 and J usage is TRBJ1-4, with 7 bases identical to TRBD1. V shed 5 bases, J shed 8 bases, and the junction held 8 bases outside the gene matches. Germline V CDR1 and CDR2: SQVTM, ANQGSEA. The CDR3 sequence is 13 residues long. The CDR3 here is CSVNEGAGEKLFF. The DNA for the CDR3 is TGCAGCGTTAACGAGGGGGCTGGAGAAAAACTGTTTTTT.